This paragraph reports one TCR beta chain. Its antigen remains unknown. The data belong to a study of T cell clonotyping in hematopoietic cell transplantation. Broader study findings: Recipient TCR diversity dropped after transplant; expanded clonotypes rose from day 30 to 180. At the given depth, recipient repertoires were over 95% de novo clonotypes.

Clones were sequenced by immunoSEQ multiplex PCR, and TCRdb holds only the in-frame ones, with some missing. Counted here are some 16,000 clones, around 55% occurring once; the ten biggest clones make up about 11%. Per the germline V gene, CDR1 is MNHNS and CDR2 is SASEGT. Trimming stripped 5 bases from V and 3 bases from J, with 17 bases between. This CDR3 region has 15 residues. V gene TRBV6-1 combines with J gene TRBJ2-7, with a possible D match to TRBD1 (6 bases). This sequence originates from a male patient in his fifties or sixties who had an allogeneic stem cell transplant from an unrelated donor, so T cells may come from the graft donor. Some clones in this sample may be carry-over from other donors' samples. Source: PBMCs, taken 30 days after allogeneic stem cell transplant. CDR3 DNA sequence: TGTGCCAGCAGTCGACTGAGGCCAGGGGACTACGAGCAGTACTTC. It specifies CASSRLRPGDYEQYF.